Following are 27 T cell receptor beta chains from one sample sequenced in a study of T cell changes during pregnancy in multiple sclerosis. Using immunoSEQ multiplex PCR, the repertoire was profiled, and TCRdb retains in-frame clones only, with some absent. The table includes tens of thousands of clones, 90% detected once. The specimen was CD8+ T cells from peripheral blood mononuclear cells, collected before pregnancy. These receptors all come from a female donor with multiple sclerosis, enrolled in a pregnancy study.

CDR3 nucleotide sequence: TGTGCCAGCAGCTTAACGACAGGGGCCTTTGACGAGCAGTACTTC. Translation gives CASSLTTGAFDEQYF. The rearrangement links TRBV7-3 to TRBJ2-7, with 8 bases identical to TRBD1. The CDR3 consists of 15 residues. Looked up from germline, CDR1 is SGHTA and CDR2 is FQGTGA. V was clipped by 0 bases and J by 5 bases; unmatched bases: 6.

CDR3 protein: CASSLVSLQGREQYF. The CDR3 DNA is TGTGCCAGCAGCTTAGTATCCTTACAGGGACGGGAGCAGTACTTC. V usage is TRBV7-9 and J usage is TRBJ2-7, with D possibly TRBD1 on 6 matching bases. Germline V gene sequence: CDR1 SEHNR, CDR2 FQNEAQ (reference sequence). The CDR3 sequence is 15 residues long. V shed 1 base and J shed 7 bases, with 17 bases lying between them.

The gene calls are TRBV5-6 and TRBJ2-5, with D tentatively TRBD1 (6 bases). The CDR3 extends over 13 amino acids. CDR1 and CDR2 from the germline V gene are SGHDT and YYEEEE. V was cut by 4 bases and J by 1 base, with 8 bases left in between. CDR3 DNA: TGTGCCAGCAGCCCAGGGGTCCAAGAGACCCAGTACTTC. It translates to CASSPGVQETQYF.

The V and J genes are TRBV6-6 and TRBJ1-5; D not resolved. V shed 1 base and J shed 6 bases, with 10 bases lying between them. Germline-derived CDR1 and CDR2 are MNHNY and SVGAGI (reference sequence). The CDR3 is 14 residues long. The chain's CDR3 is CASSYYVSGQPQHF. The CDR3, as DNA: TGTGCCAGCAGTTACTACGTCTCCGGTCAGCCCCAGCATTTT.

For this clone: The junction departs from the called germline gene at one end, perhaps through a read error. The V and J genes are TRBV12-5 and TRBJ1-5; D may be TRBD1 (5 bases). CDR1 LGHNT and CDR2 FRNRAP come from the germline V gene. The CDR3 contains 14 residues. CDR3 in DNA: TGTGCTAGTGGCTTGGGTGGGGGGGTCCAGCCCCAGCATTTT. Amino acids: CASGLGGGVQPQHF.

The genes are TRBV6-6 and TRBJ2-1; 12 bases match TRBD1. The CDR3 contains 16 residues. The germline gives CDR1 MNHNY, CDR2 SVGAGI (reference sequence). J lost 2 bases, V lost 5 bases, and 4 bases had no gene match. The CDR3 sequence: CASSLGTGGPYNEQFF. In DNA, the CDR3 is TGTGCCAGCAGTCTGGGGACAGGGGGCCCCTACAATGAGCAGTTCTTC.

The genes are TRBV5-1 and TRBJ2-7; D might be TRBD1 (7 bases). Between the trimmed V and J ends, which lost 5 bases and 5 bases, there was a span of 14 bases. CDR3 length: 13 amino acids. Germline-derived CDR1 and CDR2 are SGHRS and YFSETQ. CDR3 in DNA: TGCGCCAGCAGTATTGGAGGGGGCAACGAGCAGTACTTC. Protein product: CASSIGGGNEQYF.

This chain joins TRBV10-3 and TRBJ2-7, with a weak D call TRBD1 (6 bases). There are 14 residues in the CDR3. V was shortened by 2 bases and J by 3 bases, with 11 bases between the two germline ends. Germline values: CDR1 ENHRY, CDR2 SYGVKD. The CDR3 DNA follows: TGTGCCATCAGTGAGGATGGACAGTTCTACGAGCAGTACTTC. Translated, it gives CAISEDGQFYEQYF.

The rearrangement links TRBV7-2 to TRBJ1-6; 7 bases match TRBD1. The junction had 8 bases not matched to a gene; V was cut back by 1 base and J by 8 bases. Germline V gives CDR1 SGHTA, CDR2 FQGNSA. The CDR3 is made up of 16 amino acids. As DNA, the CDR3 is TGTGCCAGCAGCTTAGTTTCAAGACAGGGCGATTCACCCCTCCACTTT. It codes for CASSLVSRQGDSPLHF.

The chain links TRBV7-9 to TRBJ2-7, with TRBD1 as a possible D gene (5 bases). The germline V gene encodes CDR1 SEHNR and CDR2 FQNEAQ (reference sequence). CDR3 length: 12 amino acids. With 5 bases removed from V and 6 bases from J, the gap between germline ends came to 11 bases. The CDR3 bases are TGTGCCAGCAGCATCAGGGCGGCCGAGCAGTACTTC. Protein: CASSIRAAEQYF.

This sequence joins TRBV7-9 and TRBJ2-7; 7 bases map to TRBD2. V shed 5 bases and J 1 base; nucleotides not matched to a gene: 8. CDR3 size: 15 residues. The germline CDR1 and CDR2 sequences are SEHNR and FQNEAQ (reference sequence). In DNA, the CDR3 is TGTGCCAGCAGCGTCGACCCCGGGAGGTCCTACGAGCAGTACTTC. It translates to CASSVDPGRSYEQYF. Together with reference TRBV7-9 and TRBJ2-7, the CDR3 gives the full variable domain: DTGVSQNPRHKITKRGQNVTFRCDPISEHNRLYWYRQTLGQGPEFLTYFQNEAQLEKSRLLSDRFSAERPKGSFSTLEIQRTEQGDSAMYLCASSVDPGRSYEQYFGPGTRLTVT.

The J gene is TRBJ2-3, the V gene TRBV9, with TRBD2 matching 9 bases. The length of the CDR3 is 16 residues. CDR1 and CDR2 (germline): SGDLS, YYNGEE. The trim removed 0 bases at V and 2 bases at J, leaving 4 bases unmatched. The CDR3 is CASSVEAGGYTDTQYF. Written as DNA, the CDR3 is TGTGCCAGCAGCGTAGAGGCGGGGGGGTACACAGATACGCAGTATTTT.

The chain recombines TRBV10-2 with TRBJ2-6, with D maybe TRBD2 (5 bases). V was clipped by 7 bases and J by 0 bases, with 13 bases between them. CDR1 and CDR2 (germline): WSHSY, SAAADI. This CDR3 contains 16 residues. The DNA of the CDR3 is TGCGCCAGCAAGGGTGCGGGCCACTCTGGGGCCAACGTCCTGACTTTC. As protein: CASKGAGHSGANVLTF.

This chain joins TRBV7-2 and TRBJ2-1; D is possibly TRBD1 (6 bases). Germline V gene data show CDR1 as SGHTA and CDR2 as FQGNSA. The CDR3 is 14 residues long. V gave up 5 bases and J gave up 6 bases, with 14 bases separating them. The CDR3: CASSTRGGSNEQFF. CDR3 nucleotide sequence: TGTGCCAGCAGCACAAGAGGGGGTAGCAATGAGCAGTTCTTC.

Judged by abundance, this clone is medium-sized. This chain joins TRBV7-2 and TRBJ1-2; D may be TRBD1 (5 bases). Per the germline V gene, CDR1 is SGHTA and CDR2 is FQGNSA. The CDR3 loop spans 14 amino acids. Trimming left V 4 bases short and J 6 bases short, with 15 bases between. In DNA form, the CDR3 reads TGTGCCAGCAGCTCCCTTTACGGGGGGAATGGCTACACCTTC. Amino acids: CASSSLYGGNGYTF.

The V gene is TRBV5-1, the J gene TRBJ2-1, with D perhaps TRBD1 (6 bases). Trimming removed 2 bases at V and 8 bases at J, with 14 bases between. The germline CDR1 and CDR2 sequences are SGHRS and YFSETQ. The CDR3 extends over 14 amino acids. CDR3 sequence: CASSFGLGADEQFF. In DNA, the CDR3 is TGCGCCAGCAGCTTCGGCTTGGGGGCCGATGAGCAGTTCTTC.

This clone was observed once. The gene calls are TRBV29-1 and TRBJ2-1; 11 bases agree with TRBD2. The CDR3 runs to 15 residues. Germline CDR1 is SQVTM and CDR2 is ANQGSEA. J was trimmed by 3 bases and V by 1 base; bases with no gene match: 2. CDR3 DNA sequence: TGCAGCGTTGAAGCCGGGACTAGCGGCTACAATGAGCAGTTCTTC. Encoded protein: CSVEAGTSGYNEQFF.

This clone was counted between two and nine times. The chain combines TRBV27 with TRBJ2-1; tentatively, D is TRBD1 (5 bases). The germline V and J ends were trimmed by 4 bases and 13 bases, with 14 bases remaining between them. The CDR3 is made up of 12 amino acids. Germline assignment: CDR1 MNHEY and CDR2 SMNVEV (reference sequence). CDR3 region: CASSSTGLQQFF. CDR3 bases: TGTGCCAGCAGTTCTACAGGATTGCAACAGTTCTTC.

This chain uses TRBV7-9 with TRBJ1-4, with 7 positions matching TRBD1. Unmatched junction bases numbered 1, after V lost 5 bases and J lost 7 bases. The CDR3 covers 12 residues. Germline CDR1 is SEHNR and CDR2 is FQNEAQ (reference sequence). The CDR3 reads CASSRQGEKLFF. CDR3 bases: TGTGCCAGCAGCCGACAGGGTGAAAAACTGTTTTTT.

The V and J genes are TRBV7-9 and TRBJ2-7, with a possible D match to TRBD2 (5 bases). V was clipped by 5 bases and J by 3 bases, with 8 bases between them. CDR1 and CDR2 (germline): SEHNR, FQNEAQ (reference sequence). The CDR3 totals 12 residues. CDR3 DNA: TGTGCCAGCAGCCCGGCGGGCTACGAGCAGTACTTC. Protein product: CASSPAGYEQYF.

The chain is built from TRBV7-2 and TRBJ2-1; TRBD2 aligns across 8 bases. Germline CDR1 is SGHTA and CDR2 is FQGNSA. V gave up 3 bases and J gave up 6 bases; unmatched junction bases: 10. CDR3 length: 16 amino acids. In DNA, the CDR3 is TGTGCCAGCAGCTTGATGACGGGGGGGCCAGCCAATGAGCAGTTCTTC. Its translation: CASSLMTGGPANEQFF.

The chain employs TRBV28 and TRBJ2-3; weak D call: TRBD2 (8 bases). The V end was cut by 3 bases, the J end by 2 bases, with 27 bases between. Looked up from germline, CDR1 is MDHEN and CDR2 is SYDVKM. The CDR3 is 20 amino acids. The CDR3 nucleotides read TGTGCCAGCAGTTTGCTCATCTCTAGGGGGCGGGGGGCCCCCACAGATACGCAGTATTTT. Translating gives CASSLLISRGRGAPTDTQYF.

V gene TRBV19 combines with J gene TRBJ1-1; D call uncertain. V was shortened by 5 bases and J by 5 bases, with 15 bases between the two germline ends. Germline assignment: CDR1 LNHDA and CDR2 SQIVND (reference sequence). The CDR3 contains 14 residues. In nucleotides, the CDR3 is TGTGCCAGTAGTCCGACACAGAGAACAACTGAAGCTTTCTTT. This gives the protein CASSPTQRTTEAFF. The full variable domain, in which reference TRBV19 and TRBJ1-1 provide the parts outside the CDR3, is DGGITQSPKYLFRKEGQNVTLSCEQNLNHDAMYWYRQDPGQGLRLIYYSQIVNDFQKGDIAEGYSVSREKKESFPLTVTSAQKNPTAFYLCASSPTQRTTEAFFGQGTRLTVV.

The genes are TRBV9 and TRBJ2-1; TRBD1 aligns across 8 bases. The CDR3 sequence is 13 residues long. Germline V gene lookup returns CDR1 SGDLS and CDR2 YYNGEE. Trimming at V came to 3 bases and at J to 7 bases, leaving 3 bases not matched to a gene. DNA of the CDR3: TGTGCCAGCAGCGCTACAGGGGGAAATGAGCAGTTCTTC. This translates into CASSATGGNEQFF.

V and J are TRBV27 and TRBJ1-1; no definite D call. The V end lost 2 bases, the J end lost 2 bases, and 9 bases lay between the germline ends. The CDR3 is 14 amino acids. Germline CDR1 MNHEY, CDR2 SMNVEV (reference sequence). In DNA, the CDR3 is TGTGCCAGCAGTTTAGAGGGCTATAACACTGAAGCTTTCTTT. Amino acid sequence: CASSLEGYNTEAFF.

This clone was seen just once. The rearrangement joins TRBV6-5 to TRBJ2-7; 8 bases line up with TRBD1. The length of the CDR3 is 14 residues. With V trimmed by 7 bases and J by 6 bases, 11 bases remained unmatched. In germline, CDR1 is MNHEY, CDR2 SVGAGI. Written as DNA, the CDR3 is TGTGCCAGCACCTACTACAGGGGGTACGCCGAGCAGTACTTC. It codes for CASTYYRGYAEQYF.

This chain uses TRBV6-5 with TRBJ2-1; D may be TRBD2 (8 bases). The CDR3 has 15 amino acids. The germline gives CDR1 MNHEY, CDR2 SVGAGI. V was pared by 5 bases and J by 9 bases, with 20 bases between. The CDR3 here is CASSPTGLAGSEQFF. CDR3 DNA: TGTGCCAGCAGTCCGACAGGGCTAGCGGGTAGTGAGCAGTTCTTC.